The 27 T cell receptor beta chains reported below all come from one sample, sequenced in a study of cytomegalovirus exposure and HLA in healthy donors (dated by TCRdb to the late 2010s). Libraries were prepared through the immunoSEQ multiplex PCR assay. For the multiplex PCR, a mixture combining 60 forward primers for TCR Vbeta segments and 13 reverse primers for TCR Jbeta segments was used. The immuneACCESS repertoire file appears here via TCRdb, limited to in-frame rearrangements. These files lack a portion of the clones; in checked studies, under half of the deficit traces to unresolved V genes, and the cause of the others is not known. Present in this sample are approximately 130,000 clones, just over 70% of which were seen just once. Of the sample, about 3% is held by the ten largest clones. Sequencing input: PBMCs. The receptors originated from a woman between 55 and 75 years old in good health and CMV-seropositive.

The chain recombines TRBV21-1 with TRBJ1-1; the listed D gene, TRBD1, was not tested against the DNA. TRBV21-1 is a pseudogene locus. The CDR3 totals 16 residues. As DNA, the CDR3 is TGTGCCAGCAGCAAAGGAGACAGGGTAATGAACACTGAAGCTTTCTTT. This gives the protein CASSKGDRVMNTEAFF.

The chain carries TRBV11-1 and TRBJ1-1, with D unresolved. The CDR3 covers 12 residues. Germline CDR1 SGHAT, CDR2 FQDESV (reference sequence). Trimming removed 4 bases at V and 2 bases at J, with 5 bases between. CDR3 in amino acids: CASSSGNTEAFF. CDR3 nucleotides: TGTGCCAGCAGCTCGGGTAACACTGAAGCTTTCTTT. The complete variable domain, with remaining parts taken from reference TRBV11-1 and TRBJ1-1, reads EAEVAQSPRYKITEKSQAVAFWCDPISGHATLYWYRQILGQGPELLVQFQDESVVDDSQLPKDRFSAERLKGVDSTLKIQPAELGDSAMYLCASSSGNTEAFFGQGTRLTVV.

Concerning this clone itself: A much larger clone sits a single nucleotide away, making a read error possible. This chain links TRBV5-4 with TRBJ2-2; D unresolved. The CDR3 has 12 residues. Germline lookup yields CDR1 SGHNT and CDR2 YYREEE (reference sequence). V gave up 4 bases and J gave up 2 bases, with 3 bases separating them. CDR3 residues: CASSLNTGELFF. CDR3 bases: TGTGCCAGCAGCCTCAACACCGGGGAGCTGTTTTTT.

This CDR3 reads CASSQGGSSQPQHF. CDR3 coding DNA: TGTGCCAGCAGCCAAGGTGGCAGTTCACAGCCCCAGCATTTT. The chain recombines TRBV14 with TRBJ1-5; the D is unclear. V was shortened by 1 base and J by 7 bases, with 11 bases between the two germline ends. Germline values: CDR1 SGHDN, CDR2 FVKESK. The CDR3 is 14 amino acids.

The rearrangement joins TRBV6-5 to TRBJ2-3; 8 bases align to TRBD2. Looked up from germline, CDR1 is MNHEY and CDR2 is SVGAGI. The CDR3 length is 14 residues. J lost 1 base, V lost 6 bases, and 3 bases had no gene match. The CDR3 nucleotides are TGTGCCAGCAGCCCGGGACTAGGCACAGATACGCAGTATTTT. Translating gives CASSPGLGTDTQYF.

The J gene is TRBJ2-7, the V gene TRBV5-1; 8 nucleotides agree with TRBD2. Germline V gene sequence: CDR1 SGHRS, CDR2 YFSETQ. After removal of 0 bases from V and 0 bases from J, the junction contained 5 bases not matched to a gene. CDR3 size: 16 residues. CDR3 sequence: CASSLGLAGSSYEQYF. The CDR3 region has the DNA TGCGCCAGCAGCTTGGGGCTAGCGGGTAGCTCCTACGAGCAGTACTTC.

The chain recombines TRBV6-6 with TRBJ2-7; 8 nucleotides agree with TRBD1. The V gene end was trimmed by 0 bases and the J gene end by 11 bases; junction bases not matched to a gene: 12. Germline lookup yields CDR1 MNHNY and CDR2 SVGAGI (reference sequence). The CDR3 has 15 amino acids. The CDR3: CASSYSGQGPSSEYF. CDR3 bases: TGTGCCAGCAGTTACTCAGGACAGGGCCCTAGTTCGGAGTACTTC.

CDR3 DNA sequence: TGTGCCAGCAGCTTAGAGGGGGGACAGTCCACAGATACGCAGTATTTT. This codes for CASSLEGGQSTDTQYF. The chain combines TRBV11-2 with TRBJ2-3, with a possible D match to TRBD1 (7 bases). Germline V gene sequence: CDR1 SGHAT, CDR2 FQNNGV. This CDR3 spans 16 amino acids. Between the trimmed V and J ends, which lost 0 bases and 2 bases, there was a span of 12 bases.

This chain links TRBV11-2 with TRBJ2-1, with 7 nucleotides matching TRBD2. CDR1 SGHAT and CDR2 FQNNGV come from the germline V gene. CDR3 length: 17 amino acids. The ends lost 5 bases at V and 0 bases at J; junction bases unmatched: 10. In DNA, the CDR3 is TGTGCCAGCAGCCTCCGTGGGAGCGGGGTCTCCTACAATGAGCAGTTCTTC. Its translation: CASSLRGSGVSYNEQFF.

The chain couples TRBV19 to TRBJ2-5, with TRBD2 matching 12 bases. Trimming cost V 4 bases and J 3 bases; bases outside gene matches: 6. Germline values: CDR1 LNHDA, CDR2 SQIVND (reference sequence). CDR3 length equals 16 residues. The CDR3 is CASSKSSGGAKETQYF. The CDR3 nucleotides are TGTGCCAGTAGTAAATCTAGCGGGGGGGCGAAAGAGACCCAGTACTTC. The variable domain in full, with the rest retrieved from reference TRBV19 and TRBJ2-5, is DGGITQSPKYLFRKEGQNVTLSCEQNLNHDAMYWYRQDPGQGLRLIYYSQIVNDFQKGDIAEGYSVSREKKESFPLTVTSAQKNPTAFYLCASSKSSGGAKETQYFGPGTRLLVL.

This clone has more than one count but fewer than ten. The genes are TRBV10-1 and TRBJ1-3, with D tentatively TRBD1 (5 bases). Germline lookup yields CDR1 WNHNN and CDR2 SYGVQD (reference sequence). This CDR3 has 14 amino acids. Trimming removed 5 bases from V and 1 base from J, with 9 bases in between. CDR3 residues: CASSPQGSGNTIYF. CDR3 sequence (DNA): TGCGCCAGCAGTCCTCAGGGATCTGGAAACACCATATATTTT.

This chain joins TRBV19 and TRBJ1-2; 9 bases are shared with TRBD1. The germline CDR1 and CDR2 sequences are LNHDA and SQIVND (reference sequence). The J segment lost 7 bases and the V segment lost 11 bases, leaving 8 bases of the junction unmatched. The CDR3 length is 12 residues. The CDR3 here is CAVGTGRVGYTF. The DNA for the CDR3 is TGTGCCGTGGGGACAGGGCGGGTTGGCTACACCTTC.

The chain has TRBV7-7 and TRBJ2-5; D may be TRBD1 (6 bases). V lost 8 bases and J 5 bases, leaving 15 bases between the germline ends. The CDR3 runs to 13 residues. CDR1 is SSHAT, CDR2 FNYEAQ, per germline (reference sequence). The CDR3 is CASGSGVGETQYF. The CDR3 coding sequence is TGTGCCAGCGGCTCAGGGGTTGGGGAGACCCAGTACTTC.

The J gene is TRBJ1-1, the V gene TRBV7-9; weak D call: TRBD1 (5 bases). There are 12 residues in the CDR3. Germline V lookup: CDR1 SEHNR, CDR2 FQNEAQ (reference sequence). V gave up 10 bases and J gave up 1 base, with 10 bases separating them. CDR3 sequence reads: CATWGGNTEAFF. For the CDR3, the DNA is TGTGCCACTTGGGGGGGGAACACTGAAGCTTTCTTT.

The chain couples TRBV28 to TRBJ1-2; no clear D. Trimming pared 7 bases from V and 0 bases from J, leaving 9 bases between. CDR3 size: 13 residues. Germline V CDR1 and CDR2: MDHEN, SYDVKM. This CDR3 reads CASIMSPNYGYTF. CDR3 in DNA: TGTGCCAGCATCATGTCCCCTAACTATGGCTACACCTTC.

The rearrangement links TRBV2 to TRBJ2-2, with D possibly matching TRBD2 (7 bases). Germline CDR1 is SNHLY and CDR2 is FYNNEI. The CDR3 has 13 amino acids. V lost 11 bases and J 6 bases, leaving 16 bases between the germline ends. In DNA, the CDR3 is TGTGCCGGGCAGGAAGGGGGGGCCGGGGAGCTGTTTTTT. This gives the protein CAGQEGGAGELFF.

This sequence joins TRBV27 and TRBJ1-2; D is uncertain. V dropped 1 base and J dropped 4 bases, with 13 bases sitting between them. Germline lookup yields CDR1 MNHEY and CDR2 SMNVEV (reference sequence). The CDR3 totals 15 residues. In DNA, the CDR3 is TGTGCCAGCAGTTTATACCCTAGAAGCGGCTATGGCTACACCTTC. Translation gives CASSLYPRSGYGYTF.

The chain couples TRBV19 to TRBJ1-1, with a weak D call TRBD1 (5 bases). CDR3 length: 12 residues. V gave up 6 bases and J gave up 5 bases, with 10 bases separating them. Germline V lookup: CDR1 LNHDA, CDR2 SQIVND (reference sequence). DNA for the CDR3: TGTGCCAGTAGGCTGGGGGGAACTGAAGCTTTCTTT. Its translation is CASRLGGTEAFF. Full variable domain (rest looked up from reference TRBV19 and TRBJ1-1): DGGITQSPKYLFRKEGQNVTLSCEQNLNHDAMYWYRQDPGQGLRLIYYSQIVNDFQKGDIAEGYSVSREKKESFPLTVTSAQKNPTAFYLCASRLGGTEAFFGQGTRLTVV.

This clone was detected a few times. This sequence joins TRBV5-1 and TRBJ2-1; 8 nucleotides agree with TRBD1. The CDR3 sequence is 14 residues long. From germline, CDR1 is SGHRS and CDR2 YFSETQ. V was pared by 3 bases and J by 8 bases, with 7 bases of the junction left unmatched. The CDR3 spells CASSSRSGGDEQFF. CDR3 DNA: TGCGCCAGCAGCTCTCGATCAGGGGGCGATGAGCAGTTCTTC.

This clone appeared a few times. This CDR3 reads CASSFLRGRGRYSNQPQHF. The CDR3 DNA is TGTGCCAGCAGCTTCCTGCGGGGCAGGGGGAGGTATAGCAATCAGCCCCAGCATTTT. The chain couples TRBV7-2 to TRBJ1-5; 7 bases are shared with TRBD1. The germline V gene has CDR1 SGHTA and CDR2 FQGNSA. CDR3 length: 19 residues. Trimming cost V 3 bases and J 0 bases; bases outside gene matches: 14.

This clone was observed a few times. The chain uses TRBV6-1 and TRBJ1-5; TRBD1 agrees at 9 bases. The junction had 4 bases not matched to a gene; V was cut back by 4 bases and J by 6 bases. CDR3 length equals 14 residues. Germline lookup yields CDR1 MNHNS and CDR2 SASEGT. CDR3 amino acids: CASSAGTGFQPQHF. The CDR3 bases are TGTGCCAGCAGTGCCGGGACAGGGTTTCAGCCCCAGCATTTT.

The J gene is TRBJ1-1, the V gene TRBV19, with 9 bases identical to TRBD1. Germline values: CDR1 LNHDA, CDR2 SQIVND (reference sequence). Losses at the gene ends were 3 bases for V and 8 bases for J; bases not matched to a gene: 10. The CDR3 sequence is 15 residues long. CDR3 DNA: TGTGCCAGTAGTATTACCGGGGACAGGGATTCCGAAGCTTTCTTT. Its protein is CASSITGDRDSEAFF.

V gene TRBV9 combines with J gene TRBJ2-5, with TRBD2 identical over 14 bases. Per germline, CDR1 SGDLS and CDR2 YYNGEE. The trim removed 3 bases at V and 6 bases at J, leaving 4 bases unmatched. This CDR3 contains 15 residues. CDR3: CASSGLAGGQKTQYF. The CDR3 nucleotides are TGTGCCAGCAGCGGACTAGCGGGGGGGCAGAAGACCCAGTACTTC. The variable domain in full, with the rest retrieved from reference TRBV9 and TRBJ2-5, is DSGVTQTPKHLITATGQRVTLRCSPRSGDLSVYWYQQSLDQGLQFLIQYYNGEERAKGNILERFSAQQFPDLHSELNLSSLELGDSALYFCASSGLAGGQKTQYFGPGTRLLVL.

The V gene is TRBV6-1, the J gene TRBJ2-7, with TRBD2 matching over 8 bases. The CDR3 covers 14 residues. The germline CDR1 and CDR2 sequences are MNHNS and SASEGT. V was clipped by 5 bases and J by 0 bases; unmatched bases: 3. The CDR3 sequence is CASSSGGFSYEQYF. The CDR3 region has the DNA TGTGCCAGCAGTTCGGGGGGGTTCTCCTACGAGCAGTACTTC.

This clone was counted a few times. For the CDR3, the DNA is TGCGCCAGCAAGACATGGACAGGACAAGAGACCCAGTACTTC. Its protein is CASKTWTGQETQYF. The genes are TRBV5-1 and TRBJ2-5, with 7 positions matching TRBD1. Per the germline V gene, CDR1 is SGHRS and CDR2 is YFSETQ. The CDR3 is made up of 14 amino acids. After removal of 6 bases from V and 2 bases from J, the junction contained 7 bases not matched to a gene.

V is TRBV10-1 and J is TRBJ2-7, with unresolved D. This CDR3 is built from 12 residues. Germline CDR1 reads WNHNN; CDR2 reads SYGVQD (reference sequence). The ends were cut back, 3 bases at V and 4 bases at J, with 7 bases in the middle. DNA for the CDR3: TGCGCCAGCAGTGATTTCCCGTACGAGCAGTACTTC. Its translation is CASSDFPYEQYF.

This chain uses TRBV25-1 with TRBJ1-1; the D is unclear. V lost 1 base, J lost 0 bases, and 6 bases lay in between. Germline CDR1 MGHDK, CDR2 SYGVNS. There are 14 residues in the CDR3. CDR3 region: CASSESSMNTEAFF. CDR3 bases: TGTGCCAGCAGTGAATCTTCTATGAACACTGAAGCTTTCTTT.